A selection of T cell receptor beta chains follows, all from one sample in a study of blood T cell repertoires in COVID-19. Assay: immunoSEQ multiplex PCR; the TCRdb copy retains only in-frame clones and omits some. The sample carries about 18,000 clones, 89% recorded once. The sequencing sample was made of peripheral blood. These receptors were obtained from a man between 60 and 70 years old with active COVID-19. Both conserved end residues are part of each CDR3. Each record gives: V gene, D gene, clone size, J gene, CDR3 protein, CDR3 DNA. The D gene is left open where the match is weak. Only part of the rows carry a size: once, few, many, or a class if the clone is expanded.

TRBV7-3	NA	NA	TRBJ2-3	CASGQGDTQYF	TGTGCCAGCGGACAAGGGGATACGCAGTATTTT
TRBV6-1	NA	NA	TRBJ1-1	CASSGFPKGHDTEAFF	TGTGCCAGCAGTGGGTTCCCTAAGGGACACGACACTGAAGCTTTCTTT
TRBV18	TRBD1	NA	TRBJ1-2	CASSPRRSGQGAPNYGYTF	TGTGCCAGCTCACCACGAAGATCCGGACAGGGGGCCCCCAACTATGGCTACACCTTC
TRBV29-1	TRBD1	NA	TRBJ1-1	CSARQGSASTEAFF	TGCAGCGCGCGACAGGGTTCGGCGTCAACTGAAGCTTTCTTT
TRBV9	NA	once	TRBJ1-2	CASSGELYGYTF	TGTGCCAGCAGCGGAGAACTCTATGGCTACACCTTC
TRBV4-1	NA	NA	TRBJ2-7	CASSGLGTGSGEQYF	TGCGCCAGCAGTGGACTCGGGACTGGGTCTGGGGAGCAGTACTTC
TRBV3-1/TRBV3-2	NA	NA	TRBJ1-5	CASSQEEKWGGENQPQHF	TGTGCCAGCAGCCAAGAGGAGAAATGGGGAGGGGAGAATCAGCCCCAGCATTTT
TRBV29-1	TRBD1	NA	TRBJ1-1	CSVWTGDTEAFF	TGCAGCGTATGGACAGGAGACACTGAAGCTTTCTTT
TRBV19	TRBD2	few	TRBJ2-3	CASSIATSETDTQYF	TGTGCCAGTAGTATAGCGACTAGCGAGACAGATACGCAGTATTTT
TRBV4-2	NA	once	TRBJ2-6	CASSPQSFRANVLTF	TGTGCCAGCAGCCCTCAGTCTTTTAGGGCCAACGTCCTGACTTTC
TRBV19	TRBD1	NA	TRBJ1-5	CASRPAGGGQPQHF	TGTGCCAGTAGACCGGCAGGGGGAGGCCAGCCCCAGCATTTT
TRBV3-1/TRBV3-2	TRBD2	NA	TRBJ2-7	CASSYWTSGYEQYF	TGTGCCAGCAGCTACTGGACTAGCGGCTACGAGCAGTACTTC
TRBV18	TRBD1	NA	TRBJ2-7	CASSPPNRGFYEQYF	TGTGCCAGCTCACCACCCAACAGGGGGTTCTACGAGCAGTACTTC
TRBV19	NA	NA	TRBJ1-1	CASSTRQAKVAEAFF	TGTGCCAGTAGTACTCGACAGGCCAAAGTGGCTGAAGCTTTCTTT
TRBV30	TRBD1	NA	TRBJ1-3	CAWGQASGNTIYF	TGTGCCTGGGGACAGGCTTCTGGAAACACCATATATTTT
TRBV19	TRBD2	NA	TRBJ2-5	CASTTRGLAGVETQYF	TGTGCCAGTACCACCCGGGGACTAGCGGGGGTAGAGACCCAGTACTTC
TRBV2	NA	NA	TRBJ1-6	CASSPVRESPLHF	TGTGCCAGCAGCCCCGTGAGGGAATCACCCCTCCACTTT
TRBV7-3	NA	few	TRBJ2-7	CASSLTGGYEQYF	TGTGCCAGCAGCTTAACAGGGGGTTACGAGCAGTACTTC
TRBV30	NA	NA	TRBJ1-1	CAWTLTPQGEAFF	TGTGCCTGGACTCTAACACCCCAGGGTGAAGCTTTCTTT
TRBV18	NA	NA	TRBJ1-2	CASSPPAGVYGYTF	TGTGCCAGCTCACCACCGGCGGGGGTCTATGGCTACACCTTC
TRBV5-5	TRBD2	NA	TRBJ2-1	CASSSTSGSSYNEQFF	TGTGCCAGCAGCTCGACTAGCGGGAGCTCCTACAATGAGCAGTTCTTC
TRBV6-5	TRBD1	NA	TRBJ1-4	CASARDSNEKLFF	TGTGCCAGCGCCCGGGACAGCAATGAAAAACTGTTTTTT
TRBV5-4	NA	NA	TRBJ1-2	CASFLTGQVYGYTF	TGTGCCAGCTTCCTGACAGGTCAAGTCTATGGCTACACCTTC
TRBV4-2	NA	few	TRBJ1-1	CASSQGGNTEAFF	TGTGCCAGCAGCCAGGGGGGGAACACTGAAGCTTTCTTT
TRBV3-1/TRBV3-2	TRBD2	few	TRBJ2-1	CASSQAASGGNEQFF	TGTGCCAGCAGCCAAGCGGCTAGCGGGGGCAATGAGCAGTTCTTC
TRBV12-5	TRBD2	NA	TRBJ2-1	CASGPNDPAGLFYNEQFF	TGTGCTAGTGGGCCAAACGATCCAGCGGGACTTTTTTACAATGAGCAGTTCTTC
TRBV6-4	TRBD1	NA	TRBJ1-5	CASKEHRDRWNQPQHF	TGTGCCAGCAAAGAACATCGGGACAGATGGAATCAGCCCCAGCATTTT
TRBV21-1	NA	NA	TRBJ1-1	CASSNRTPGGGTEAFF	TGTGCCAGCAGCAACCGGACCCCGGGTGGAGGCACTGAAGCTTTCTTT
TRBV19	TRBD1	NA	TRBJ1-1	CASSIDLARGRLVNTEAFF	TGTGCCAGTAGTATAGATCTAGCCAGGGGGCGATTGGTGAACACTGAAGCTTTCTTT
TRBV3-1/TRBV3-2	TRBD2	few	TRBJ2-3	CASRLAGSTDTQYF	TGTGCCAGCAGACTAGCGGGGAGCACAGATACGCAGTATTTT
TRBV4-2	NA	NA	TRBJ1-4	CASSYYLGGRENEKLFF	TGTGCCAGCAGCTATTACCTGGGGGGGAGGGAAAATGAAAAACTGTTTTTT
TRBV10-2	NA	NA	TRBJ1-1	CASKETDVNTEAFF	TGCGCCAGCAAAGAGACAGACGTGAACACTGAAGCTTTCTTT
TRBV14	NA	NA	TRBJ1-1	CASSQRSPGVEAFF	TGTGCCAGCAGCCAACGGTCCCCCGGTGTTGAAGCTTTCTTT
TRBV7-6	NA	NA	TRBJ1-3	CASSLRQGGFSGNTIYF	TGTGCCAGCAGCTTAAGGCAGGGCGGTTTTTCTGGAAACACCATATATTTT
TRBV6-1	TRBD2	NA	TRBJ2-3	CASSAPAGGLGDTQYF	TGTGCCAGCAGTGCCCCAGCGGGGGGGCTTGGCGATACGCAGTATTTT
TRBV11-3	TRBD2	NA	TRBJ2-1	CASSLFSPSGRANEQFF	TGTGCCAGCAGCTTATTTTCTCCTAGCGGGAGGGCTAATGAGCAGTTCTTC
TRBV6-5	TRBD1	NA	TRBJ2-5	CASRVPGQGETQYF	TGTGCCAGCAGGGTCCCGGGACAGGGAGAGACCCAGTACTTC
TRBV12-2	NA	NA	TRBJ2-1	CASRVPLPVTSGGPSYNEQFF	TGTGCAAGTCGCGTACCTTTGCCTGTGACTAGCGGGGGCCCCTCCTACAATGAGCAGTTCTTC
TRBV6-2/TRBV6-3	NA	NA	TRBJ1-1	CASSNPDRMNTEAFF	TGTGCCAGCAGTAACCCCGACAGGATGAACACTGAAGCTTTCTTT
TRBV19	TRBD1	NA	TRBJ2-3	CASSIRDRGRDTQYF	TGTGCCAGTAGTATCCGGGACAGGGGGAGAGATACGCAGTATTTT
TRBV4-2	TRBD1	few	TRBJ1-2	CASSQGGDRGHGYTF	TGTGCCAGCAGCCAAGGGGGCGACAGGGGCCATGGCTACACCTTC
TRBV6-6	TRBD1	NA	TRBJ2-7	CASKQGGEQYF	TGTGCCAGCAAACAGGGGGGCGAGCAGTACTTC